This entry lists 25 T cell receptor beta chains sequenced from one sample in a study of T-cell memory formation after mild COVID-19 (dated by TCRdb to the early 2020s). Library preparation used 5' RACE. Sequencing relied on an Illumina NovaSeq 6000. Clones were called with MiXCR by TCRdb after fastp trimmed the public reads at Q25, and only in-frame beta chains were retained. Rows matching on CDR3 protein sequence are summarized as one entry with the most common DNA and genes. This sample comprises about 470,000 distinct CDR3 sequences, roughly 23% of them detected only once. 9.5% to 15% of the sample is taken by the ten largest. What was sequenced was PBMCs or a T cell subset sorted from them (not recorded which). These receptors all come from an adult woman who had mild COVID-19 (a few samples of this study predate the infection). The sample titles of this study are shuffled in the database, so cell type and time point are left out; the donor was told from shared clones.

In its sample, this clonotype was seen a few times. This chain joins TRBV6-5 and TRBJ2-1; TRBD2 aligns across 11 bases. V lost 5 bases, J lost 10 bases, and 7 bases stayed unmatched. The CDR3 consists of 14 residues. Germline-derived CDR1 and CDR2 are MNHEY and SVGAGI. The CDR3 here is CASSNSGRALEQFF. The CDR3 bases are TGTGCCAGCAGTAATAGCGGGAGGGCCTTAGAGCAGTTCTTC.

The rearrangement uses TRBV3-1 and TRBJ2-5; D is possibly TRBD2 (5 bases). The V gene lost 0 bases and the J gene lost 2 bases, with 7 bases spanning the gap. The CDR3 runs to 14 residues. Germline lookup yields CDR1 LGHDT and CDR2 YNNKEL (reference sequence). The CDR3 DNA sequence: TGTGCCAGCAGCCAAGATGAGCGGCAAGAGACCCAGTACTTC. Amino acids: CASSQDERQETQYF.

Only a few counts were recorded for this clonotype. J is TRBJ2-7 and V is TRBV18; D not resolved. Looked up from germline, CDR1 is KGHSH and CDR2 is LQKENI. Trimming stripped 3 bases from V and 2 bases from J, with 11 bases between. There are 14 residues in the CDR3. CDR3 region: CASSPGEPTYEQYF. The CDR3 DNA sequence: TGTGCCAGCTCACCCGGTGAGCCTACCTACGAGCAGTACTTC.

This chain links TRBV7-2 with TRBJ2-7; TRBD1 aligns across 10 bases. This CDR3 has 15 amino acids. CDR1 and CDR2 (germline): SGHTA, FQGNSA. V gave up 5 bases and J gave up 6 bases; unmatched junction bases: 10. CDR3 in amino acids: CASSPSSGTGVEQYF. For the CDR3, the DNA is TGTGCCAGCAGCCCTAGTTCCGGGACAGGGGTCGAGCAGTACTTC.

The chain carries TRBV20-1 and TRBJ2-7; TRBD2 agrees at 13 bases. Germline CDR1 DFQATT, CDR2 SNEGSKA (reference sequence). The CDR3 covers 16 residues. V dropped 2 bases and J dropped 2; count of bases not matched to a gene: 6. CDR3 sequence (DNA): TGCAGTGCTAGAACCGGGACTAGCGGGGAGACCTACGAGCAGTACTTC. Residues: CSARTGTSGETYEQYF.

The chain recombines TRBV3-1 with TRBJ2-3; possibly TRBD2 for D (7 bases). This CDR3 region has 13 residues. CDR1 and CDR2 (germline): LGHDT, YNNKEL (reference sequence). Trimming took 5 bases from V and 4 from J, leaving 10 bases between them. CDR3 amino acids: CASSGGASDTQYF. The CDR3 DNA is TGTGCCAGCAGCGGGGGGGCTTCAGATACGCAGTATTTT.

The chain is built from TRBV5-1 and TRBJ1-1; D may be TRBD1 (5 bases). CDR3 length: 17 residues. Germline CDR1 SGHRS, CDR2 YFSETQ. V lost 0 bases and J 0 bases, leaving 15 bases between the germline ends. The CDR3 DNA reads TGCGCCAGCAGCTTGGTGGGGGAATTTGCTATGAACACTGAAGCTTTCTTT. Amino acid sequence: CASSLVGEFAMNTEAFF.

This clonotype was detected once. At one end the junction does not follow the germline gene, possibly because of a read error. The chain carries TRBV7-2 and TRBJ2-3, with TRBD2 as a possible D gene (6 bases). Germline assignment: CDR1 SGHTA and CDR2 FQGNSA. The CDR3 runs 15 residues. This CDR3 reads CASSPPEGYTHTQYF. CDR3 nucleotide sequence: TGTGCCAGCAGCCCTCCGGAGGGATACACACATACGCAGTATTTT.

The gene calls are TRBV27 and TRBJ2-1; no firm D call. The germline V gene has CDR1 MNHEY and CDR2 SMNVEV (reference sequence). Trimming pared 3 bases from V and 5 bases from J, leaving 8 bases between. CDR3 length: 13 residues. CDR3 sequence (DNA): TGTGCCAGCAGTTTGTACTGGAACAATGAGCAGTTCTTC. This translates into CASSLYWNNEQFF.

This clonotype was observed a handful of times. The chain recombines TRBV30 with TRBJ1-2; D is perhaps TRBD1 (6 bases). Germline lookup yields CDR1 GTSNPN and CDR2 SVGIG (reference sequence). The CDR3 extends over 13 amino acids. Trimming removed 4 bases at V and 8 bases at J, with 17 bases between. In DNA, the CDR3 is TGTGCCTGGACGTCTACGGGGGCTTGGGGCTACACCTTC. It specifies CAWTSTGAWGYTF.

In this sample, this clonotype turned up a few times. The rearrangement joins TRBV9 to TRBJ2-5; 16 bases match TRBD2. The CDR3 is made up of 16 amino acids. CDR1 is SGDLS and CDR2 is YYNGEE in the germline V gene. The J segment lost 5 bases and the V segment lost 0 bases, leaving 1 base of the junction unmatched. The CDR3 region has the DNA TGTGCCAGCAGCGTAGGGGGACTAGCGGGAGGGGAGACCCAGTACTTC. As protein: CASSVGGLAGGETQYF.

The chain couples TRBV5-6 to TRBJ1-1; maybe TRBD1 (6 bases). Trimming removed 4 bases at V and 5 bases at J, with 18 bases between. This CDR3 region has 15 residues. CDR1 and CDR2 from the germline V gene are SGHDT and YYEEEE. As DNA, the CDR3 is TGTGCCAGCAGCAATGGACAGCCTTCCGAAACTGAAGCTTTCTTT. The encoded protein is CASSNGQPSETEAFF.

The V gene is TRBV29-1, the J gene TRBJ1-1; unclear D gene. The CDR3 extends over 13 amino acids. Germline lookup yields CDR1 SQVTM and CDR2 ANQGSEA. Trimming removed 3 bases from V and 2 bases from J, with 10 bases in between. The CDR3 protein is CSVDLAFNTEAFF. CDR3 coding DNA: TGCAGCGTTGATCTTGCTTTCAACACTGAAGCTTTCTTT.

J is TRBJ2-1 and V is TRBV29-1; 8 bases fit TRBD1. This CDR3 has 11 residues. J gave up 12 bases and V 6 bases, and 7 bases lay outside the gene matches. CDR1 SQVTM and CDR2 ANQGSEA come from the germline V gene. CDR3 amino acids: CSVGTGYVQFF. CDR3 coding DNA: TGCAGCGTGGGGACAGGTTATGTGCAGTTCTTC.

The chain combines TRBV19 with TRBJ2-1; D uncertain. V lost 4 bases and J 0 bases, leaving 10 bases between the germline ends. CDR3 length: 15 residues. Germline assignment: CDR1 LNHDA and CDR2 SQIVND (reference sequence). The CDR3 region is CASSTARSSYNEQFF. DNA of the CDR3: TGTGCCAGTAGTACAGCGAGAAGCTCCTACAATGAGCAGTTCTTC. Full variable domain (rest looked up from reference TRBV19 and TRBJ2-1): DGGITQSPKYLFRKEGQNVTLSCEQNLNHDAMYWYRQDPGQGLRLIYYSQIVNDFQKGDIAEGYSVSREKKESFPLTVTSAQKNPTAFYLCASSTARSSYNEQFFGPGTRLTVL.

The rearrangement links TRBV5-1 to TRBJ2-5; D assignment may be TRBD1 or TRBD2 (6 bases each). This CDR3 contains 17 residues. Germline V CDR1 and CDR2: SGHRS, YFSETQ. Between the trimmed V and J ends, which lost 1 base and 4 bases, there was a span of 20 bases. The CDR3 bases are TGCGCCAGCAGCTTGCGACCGGCAGGGGAGGTGAGAGAGACCCAGTACTTC. Protein sequence: CASSLRPAGEVRETQYF.

The sample holds many counts of this clonotype. The chain is built from TRBV4-1 and TRBJ1-1; the match to TRBD1 covers 9 bases. V shed 6 bases and J 1 base; nucleotides not matched to a gene: 0. In germline, CDR1 is MGHRA, CDR2 YSYEKL. The CDR3 runs to 13 residues. Here the CDR3 reads CASRDRGNTEAFF. The CDR3 bases are TGCGCCAGCAGGGACAGGGGGAACACTGAAGCTTTCTTT.

V gene TRBV10-3 combines with J gene TRBJ2-1, with 12 bases aligning to TRBD2. From germline, CDR1 is ENHRY and CDR2 SYGVKD. V trimming: 6 bases; J trimming: 1 base; junction bases outside the gene matches: 7. The CDR3 length is 17 residues. The CDR3 DNA sequence: TGTGCCATCAGGAGCGGACTAGCGGGAAAATCCTACAATGAGCAGTTCTTC. It yields the protein CAIRSGLAGKSYNEQFF.

This clonotype was counted ten times or more. V and J are TRBV18 and TRBJ2-6, with 7 positions matching TRBD1. This CDR3 is 20 amino acids long. V lost 3 bases to trimming and J lost 0 bases; unmatched junction nucleotides: 14. The germline CDR1 and CDR2 sequences are KGHSH and LQKENI. CDR3 DNA: TGTGCCAGCTCACCCACCGGGACAGCCTTTGGGAGCTCTGGGGCCAACGTCCTGACTTTC. Translation: CASSPTGTAFGSSGANVLTF.

This clonotype turned up a few times. The chain has TRBV6-2 or TRBV6-3 and TRBJ2-7, with 12 bases fitting TRBD2. V shed 7 bases, J shed 4 bases, and the junction held 5 bases outside the gene matches. From germline, CDR1 is MNHEY and CDR2 SVGEGT. This CDR3 has 14 amino acids. In DNA, the CDR3 is TGTGCCAGCATAGGACTAGCGGGGCCGTACGAGCAGTACTTC. This sequence encodes CASIGLAGPYEQYF.

This clonotype was found a few times. J is TRBJ1-4 and V is TRBV5-5; D not resolved. The CDR3 has 14 residues. Germline V gene data show CDR1 as SGHKS and CDR2 as YYEKEE (reference sequence). V shed 2 bases and J shed 3 bases, with 8 bases lying between them. As DNA, the CDR3 is TGTGCCAGCAGCTTCACGGGTGCTAATGAAAAACTGTTTTTT. Protein: CASSFTGANEKLFF.

V and J are TRBV6-5 and TRBJ2-5, with TRBD2 identical over 9 bases. The ends lost 10 bases at V and 0 bases at J; junction bases unmatched: 12. The CDR3 consists of 16 residues. Germline V gives CDR1 MNHEY, CDR2 SVGAGI. The CDR3 bases are TGTGCCACCAAGCGGGGGGTGCCTCTGTACCAAGAGACCCAGTACTTC. It translates to CATKRGVPLYQETQYF.

The rearrangement joins TRBV13 to TRBJ2-1; D may be TRBD1 (6 bases). This CDR3 has 15 amino acids. The germline V gene has CDR1 PRHDT and CDR2 FYEKMQ (reference sequence). V lost 5 bases and J 2 bases, leaving 13 bases between the germline ends. Here the CDR3 reads CASSQGQPTYNEQFF. Written as DNA, the CDR3 is TGTGCCAGCAGCCAAGGACAGCCCACCTACAATGAGCAGTTCTTC. Full variable domain (missing parts from reference TRBV13 and TRBJ2-1): AAGVIQSPRHLIKEKRETATLKCYPIPRHDTVYWYQQGPGQDPQFLISFYEKMQSDKGSIPDRFSAQQFSDYHSELNMSSLELGDSALYFCASSQGQPTYNEQFFGPGTRLTVL.

This clonotype has only a few counts. The V gene is TRBV15, the J gene TRBJ1-1; perhaps TRBD1 as D (5 bases). This CDR3 spans 14 amino acids. Germline lookup yields CDR1 LNHNV and CDR2 YYDKDF (reference sequence). Trimming cost V 0 bases and J 5 bases, with 10 bases left between them. This CDR3 is CATSRDRGGTEAFF. DNA of the CDR3: TGTGCCACCAGCAGAGATCGGGGGGGAACTGAAGCTTTCTTT.

The rearrangement joins TRBV29-1 to TRBJ2-3; D gene unclear. The V and J ends lost 3 bases and 2 bases respectively, with 12 bases between them. This CDR3 region has 14 residues. The V gene's germline CDR1 is SQVTM and CDR2 ANQGSEA. The DNA for the CDR3 is TGCAGCGTTGAGGGTCTACTAAACACAGATACGCAGTATTTT. Translation gives CSVEGLLNTDTQYF.